Listed here are 27 T cell receptor beta chains from one sample, sequenced in a study of a mutant IDH1 vaccine in newly diagnosed glioma. The repertoire was sequenced with immunoSEQ multiplex PCR; TCRdb's copy has only in-frame clones and lacks some. The sample includes 50,000 to 85,000 clones, over 75% of them seen just once. Their target antigens are unknown. Indicated time point: week 23, last vaccination. What each vaccine dose contained was 300 ug of mutant IDH1 20-mer peptide, accompanied by topical imiquimod. The sequencing used PBMCs, collected from a glioma patient whose treatment included an IDH1 peptide vaccine. These TCRs come from a man between 18 and 29 years old with glioma.

This clone has only a few counts. The chain links TRBV6-6 to TRBJ1-4; D remains unclear. Germline V CDR1 and CDR2: MNHNY, SVGAGI (reference sequence). V lost 7 bases and J 5 bases, leaving 8 bases between the germline ends. The CDR3 has 12 residues. CDR3 sequence (DNA): TGTGCCAGCAAGGCAGCGAATGAAAAACTGTTTTTT. Residues: CASKAANEKLFF.

The rearrangement joins TRBV6-5 to TRBJ2-2; 7 nucleotides match TRBD2. In germline, CDR1 is MNHEY, CDR2 SVGAGI. The CDR3 consists of 14 residues. V lost 6 bases to trimming and J lost 5 bases; unmatched junction nucleotides: 6. Here the CDR3 DNA reads TGTGCCAGCAGGTCAGGGAGGGTAACCGGGGAGCTGTTTTTT. It specifies CASRSGRVTGELFF.

The rearrangement links TRBV27 to TRBJ2-4, with D possibly matching TRBD1 (6 bases). Trimming took 5 bases from V and 0 from J, leaving 11 bases between them. The CDR3 is 15 residues long. Germline V lookup: CDR1 MNHEY, CDR2 SMNVEV (reference sequence). CDR3 in DNA: TGTGCCAGCAGTGCGACAGGTGTAGCCAAAAACATTCAGTACTTC. Protein: CASSATGVAKNIQYF.

Notes on this clone: The sample carries other DNA sequences with the same CDR3. V gene TRBV7-2 combines with J gene TRBJ2-7; 8 bases fit TRBD2. CDR1 SGHTA and CDR2 FQGNSA come from the germline V gene. The CDR3 loop spans 14 amino acids. Losses at the gene ends were 4 bases for V and 2 bases for J; bases not matched to a gene: 4. The CDR3: CASSSSGGPYEQYF. CDR3 DNA: TGTGCCAGCAGCTCAAGCGGGGGCCCCTACGAGCAGTACTTC.

V usage is TRBV11-3 and J usage is TRBJ1-1, with 7 nucleotides matching TRBD1. Germline loops: CDR1 SGHNT, CDR2 YENEEA. The V and J ends lost 3 bases and 0 bases, in that order; junction bases with no gene match: 4. The CDR3 runs to 15 residues. The CDR3 region has the DNA TGTGCCAGCAGCTTCACCGGGACAGTGAACACTGAAGCTTTCTTT. This gives the protein CASSFTGTVNTEAFF. Full variable domain (remainder filled in from reference TRBV11-3 and TRBJ1-1): EAGVVQSPRYKIIEKKQPVAFWCNPISGHNTLYWYLQNLGQGPELLIRYENEEAVDDSQLPKDRFSAERLKGVDSTLKIQPAELGDSAVYLCASSFTGTVNTEAFFGQGTRLTVV.

This clone turned up a few times. The chain uses TRBV20-1 and TRBJ1-1; D ambiguous. Per germline, CDR1 DFQATT and CDR2 SNEGSKA (reference sequence). The CDR3 is 11 residues long. Trimming shortened V by 7 bases and J by 0 bases, and 6 bases separated the two germline ends. In DNA, the CDR3 is TGCAGTGGTTGGGTGAACACTGAAGCTTTCTTT. This gives the protein CSGWVNTEAFF.

V gene TRBV5-6 combines with J gene TRBJ2-1; tentative D call: TRBD2 (6 bases). V dropped 2 bases and J dropped 0 bases, with 6 bases sitting between them. Germline values: CDR1 SGHDT, CDR2 YYEEEE. This CDR3 spans 14 amino acids. The CDR3 DNA follows: TGTGCCAGCAGCTTCGGGGGCTCCTACAATGAGCAGTTCTTC. This encodes CASSFGGSYNEQFF.

CDR3 bases: TGCGCCAGCAGTCCACTTGGTTCTTACACAGATACGCAGTATTTT. This translates into CASSPLGSYTDTQYF. V and J are TRBV5-1 and TRBJ2-3; D is uncertain. The CDR3 has 15 amino acids. Trimming stripped 5 bases from V and 2 bases from J, with 15 bases between. Germline loops: CDR1 SGHRS, CDR2 YFSETQ.

This clone came up once. The chain is built from TRBV7-8 and TRBJ2-3; 8 bases agree with TRBD2. From germline, CDR1 is SGHVS and CDR2 FQNEAQ. The length of the CDR3 is 15 residues. Trimming at V came to 7 bases and at J to 0 bases, leaving 6 bases not matched to a gene. The CDR3 DNA is TGTGCCAGCATTGTGCGGGGGGCTAGCACAGATACGCAGTATTTT. This encodes CASIVRGASTDTQYF.

The chain is built from TRBV5-6 and TRBJ2-5, with 10 bases fitting TRBD2. Germline CDR1 and CDR2: SGHDT and YYEEEE. The CDR3 extends over 14 amino acids. Trimming cost V 3 bases and J 5 bases; bases outside gene matches: 4. Written as DNA, the CDR3 is TGTGCCAGCAGCTCTAGCGGGAGTACGGAGACCCAGTACTTC. Protein product: CASSSSGSTETQYF.

The J gene is TRBJ1-2, the V gene TRBV7-6; D uncertain. Germline V gene lookup returns CDR1 SGHVS and CDR2 FNYEAQ. This CDR3 region has 15 residues. The V end lost 2 bases, the J end lost 3 bases, and 13 bases lay between the germline ends. The CDR3 loop reads CASSLSEDGYYGYTF. CDR3 nucleotide sequence: TGTGCCAGCAGCTTAAGCGAGGACGGGTACTATGGCTACACCTTC.

V usage is TRBV4-3 and J usage is TRBJ1-2, with 7 nucleotides matching TRBD1. The CDR3 totals 15 residues. Germline V gene sequence: CDR1 LGHNA, CDR2 YSLEER. Trimming removed 4 bases from V and 5 bases from J; junction bases left unmatched: 10. CDR3 amino acids: CASSLRAGGSYGYTF. CDR3 sequence (DNA): TGCGCCAGCAGCCTCCGAGCAGGGGGGTCGTATGGCTACACCTTC.

The rearrangement links TRBV10-1 to TRBJ2-2; the D gene is possibly TRBD1 (5 bases). The CDR3 length is 15 residues. Trimming left V 5 bases short and J 1 base short, with 11 bases between. The germline V gene encodes CDR1 WNHNN and CDR2 SYGVQD (reference sequence). The DNA of the CDR3 is TGCGCCAGCAGTTATAAGGACAAGAACACCGGGGAGCTGTTTTTT. Translated, it gives CASSYKDKNTGELFF.

The chain carries TRBV27 and TRBJ1-1, with TRBD1 identical over 7 bases. Germline CDR1 MNHEY, CDR2 SMNVEV (reference sequence). Trimming cost V 1 base and J 1 base; bases outside gene matches: 0. The length of the CDR3 is 14 residues. The CDR3 loop is CASSLYRGNTEAFF. CDR3 coding DNA: TGTGCCAGCAGTTTATACAGGGGGAACACTGAAGCTTTCTTT.

J is TRBJ1-3 and V is TRBV18; 8 bases line up with TRBD1. The germline CDR1 and CDR2 sequences are KGHSH and LQKENI. The CDR3 covers 16 residues. Trimming cost V 3 bases and J 4 bases; bases outside gene matches: 8. The CDR3 DNA reads TGTGCCAGCTCACCCAAGGACAGGGTCTCCGGAAACACCATATATTTT. Its protein product is CASSPKDRVSGNTIYF.

The rearrangement joins TRBV25-1 to TRBJ2-5, with D perhaps given as TRBD1 or TRBD2 (6 bases each). The CDR3 length is 13 residues. The germline V gene has CDR1 MGHDK and CDR2 SYGVNS. With 4 bases removed from V and 5 bases from J, the gap between germline ends came to 11 bases. CDR3: CASSVGGGETQYF. The CDR3 DNA follows: TGTGCCAGCAGTGTCGGGGGCGGTGAGACCCAGTACTTC.

The chain joins TRBV12-5 to TRBJ1-1; D gene unclear. The CDR3 totals 12 residues. Deletions cut 1 base from V and 5 bases from J, with 5 bases between. Germline V CDR1 and CDR2: LGHNT, FRNRAP. CDR3 loop: CASGLGQTEAFF. CDR3 sequence (DNA): TGTGCTAGTGGTTTGGGTCAAACTGAAGCTTTCTTT. The variable domain in full, with the rest retrieved from reference TRBV12-5 and TRBJ1-1, is DARVTQTPRHKVTEMGQEVTMRCQPILGHNTVFWYRQTMMQGLELLAYFRNRAPLDDSGMPKDRFSAEMPDATLATLKIQPSEPRDSAVYFCASGLGQTEAFFGQGTRLTVV.

The CDR3 reads CASSLLAGVEQPQHF. CDR3 DNA sequence: TGTGCCAGCAGTTTATTAGCCGGGGTGGAGCAGCCCCAGCATTTT. The V and J genes are TRBV28 and TRBJ1-5, with D unclear. This CDR3 spans 15 amino acids. Germline CDR1 and CDR2: MDHEN and SYDVKM. Trimming cost V 1 base and J 7 bases, with 14 bases left between them.

Only a few counts were recorded for this clone. CDR3 loop: CASSDFLASRGELFF. The CDR3 nucleotides are TGTGCCAGCAGCGATTTCCTAGCTTCCAGGGGGGAGCTGTTTTTT. The J gene is TRBJ2-2, the V gene TRBV7-2; a weak D match, TRBD2 (5 bases). V was trimmed by 5 bases and J by 8 bases, leaving 18 bases between them. The germline V gene encodes CDR1 SGHTA and CDR2 FQGNSA. The CDR3 covers 15 residues.

The J gene is TRBJ2-5, the V gene TRBV30, with 10 bases aligning to TRBD2. The CDR3 is made up of 15 amino acids. V gave up 7 bases and J gave up 4 bases; unmatched junction bases: 12. Germline V lookup: CDR1 GTSNPN, CDR2 SVGIG (reference sequence). CDR3 residues: CASEGSGGAPETQYF. DNA of the CDR3: TGTGCCTCCGAAGGGAGCGGGGGGGCCCCAGAGACCCAGTACTTC.

This clone was detected only once. This chain joins TRBV19 and TRBJ2-1; TRBD2 matches 12 bases. In germline, CDR1 is LNHDA, CDR2 SQIVND (reference sequence). V was pared by 6 bases and J by 6 bases, with 6 bases of the junction left unmatched. The CDR3 is made up of 15 amino acids. The CDR3 protein is CASRPLAGGRNEQFF. CDR3 bases: TGTGCCAGTAGACCACTAGCGGGAGGACGCAATGAGCAGTTCTTC.

The chain links TRBV9 to TRBJ2-7, with TRBD2 matching 13 bases. CDR3 length equals 15 residues. Germline V gene sequence: CDR1 SGDLS, CDR2 YYNGEE. The V gene end was trimmed by 5 bases and the J gene end by 5 bases; junction bases not matched to a gene: 7. CDR3 in DNA: TGTGCCAGCAGTTCCCTCGGGACTAGCGGGGACGAGCAGTACTTC. Its protein is CASSSLGTSGDEQYF.

The chain recombines TRBV7-9 with TRBJ2-7; D remains unclear. This CDR3 has 12 amino acids. Trimming shortened V by 4 bases and J by 5 bases, and 9 bases separated the two germline ends. CDR1 is SEHNR and CDR2 is FQNEAQ in the germline V gene (reference sequence). The CDR3 region is CASSSSSNEQYF. The CDR3 bases are TGTGCCAGCAGCTCCTCGAGTAACGAGCAGTACTTC.

CDR3 DNA: TGCGCCAGCAGCCAAGATATGGGGGGATGGACTGAAGCTTTCTTT. It translates to CASSQDMGGWTEAFF. The chain joins TRBV4-1 to TRBJ1-1, with D possibly being TRBD1 (5 bases). Germline assignment: CDR1 MGHRA and CDR2 YSYEKL. V shed 0 bases and J shed 5 bases, with 13 bases lying between them. The CDR3 is made up of 15 amino acids.

This clone has just a few counts. The rearrangement joins TRBV10-3 to TRBJ1-1; 9 bases map to TRBD1. The CDR3 is 15 residues long. Germline CDR1 reads ENHRY; CDR2 reads SYGVKD. The trim removed 4 bases at V and 11 bases at J, leaving 14 bases unmatched. For the CDR3, the DNA is TGTGCCATCAGTGCACTCGGTACAGGGGGCAAGTGGGCTTTCTTT. This translates into CAISALGTGGKWAFF.

Regarding this clone: Other nucleotide sequences in the sample specify the same CDR3. The CDR3 reads CASSFSGYEQYF. CDR3 DNA sequence: TGTGCCAGCAGCTTTTCAGGCTACGAGCAGTACTTC. This chain joins TRBV7-2 and TRBJ2-7; no definite D call. Trimming left V 3 bases short and J 3 bases short, with 6 bases between. The germline V gene has CDR1 SGHTA and CDR2 FQGNSA. The CDR3 covers 12 residues.

The chain couples TRBV7-8 to TRBJ2-1, with 13 positions matching TRBD2. After removal of 1 base from V and 7 bases from J, the junction contained 7 bases not matched to a gene. The length of the CDR3 is 17 residues. CDR1 and CDR2 (germline): SGHVS, FQNEAQ. CDR3 region: CASSLVPTSGRVNEQFF. CDR3 in DNA: TGTGCCAGCAGCTTAGTCCCCACTAGCGGGAGGGTTAATGAGCAGTTCTTC.